This T cell receptor beta chain was captured in a study of shared clonotypes between healthy human individuals. The table came from immunoSEQ multiplex PCR; TCRdb's copy has only in-frame clones and leaves some out. The sample yields 400,000 to 600,000 clones, 60% to 80% seen once. The CDR3 sequence is 16 residues long. Germline CDR1 reads SGHAT; CDR2 reads FQNNGV. V was clipped by 5 bases and J by 3 bases, with 19 bases between them. The sequencing input was PBMCs. The receptor was isolated from a woman aged 35 to 49 in good health. Some clones in this sample may be carry-over from other donors' samples. The chain uses TRBV11-2 and TRBJ1-1; D may be TRBD1 (6 bases). The CDR3 nucleotides read TGTGCCAGCAGCAAAGACCGGGACACCGGCCACACTGAAGCTTTCTTT. It codes for CASSKDRDTGHTEAFF.